These 16 T cell receptor beta chains came from one sample sequenced in a study of blood T cell repertoires in COVID-19. Using immunoSEQ multiplex PCR, the repertoire was profiled, and TCRdb retains in-frame clones only, with some absent. Counted here are about 76,000 clones, about 88% occurring once; the ten biggest clones make up approximately 1.5%. Sequencing input: peripheral blood. The receptors derive from a man aged 50-60 years with acute or convalescent COVID-19.

This clone showed up just once. The chain uses TRBV10-3 and TRBJ2-5, with 9 bases that match TRBD1. The CDR3 runs to 14 residues. The V and J ends lost 7 bases and 6 bases, in that order; junction bases with no gene match: 9. Germline V lookup: CDR1 ENHRY, CDR2 SYGVKD. In DNA, the CDR3 is TGTGCCATCAAAGGGACAGGGTTCGGAAAGACCCAGTACTTC. It translates to CAIKGTGFGKTQYF.

The chain has TRBV2 and TRBJ2-4, with TRBD2 matching 10 bases. This CDR3 has 14 amino acids. J lost 10 bases, V lost 6 bases, and 9 bases had no gene match. Germline V lookup: CDR1 SNHLY, CDR2 FYNNEI. The CDR3, as DNA: TGTGCCAGCAGATCGCAAGATAGCGGGAGGATTCAGTACTTC. It yields the protein CASRSQDSGRIQYF.

This clone was seen a single time. The chain has TRBV27 and TRBJ2-1, with a tentative D call TRBD2 (6 bases). CDR3 length: 14 residues. From germline, CDR1 is MNHEY and CDR2 SMNVEV (reference sequence). Trimming took off 2 bases at V and 11 bases at J, with 16 bases between the two ends. As DNA, the CDR3 is TGTGCCAGCAGTTTAAGTCGGTCAGGCGGGAAGCAGTTCTTC. It codes for CASSLSRSGGKQFF.

As concerns this clone: One end of the junction fails to match germline, which may point to a read error. This chain joins TRBV10-3 and TRBJ2-7; 8 bases map to TRBD2. Germline V gives CDR1 ENHRY, CDR2 SYGVKD. The CDR3 loop spans 16 amino acids. CDR3 protein: CVISESPSGRSYEQYF. The CDR3 DNA reads TGTGTCATCAGTGAGTCCCCGAGCGGGAGATCCTACGAGCAGTACTTC.

CDR3 in DNA: TGTGCCAGCAGCCGCGGCTCCTATAATTCACCCCTCCACTTT. Translation gives CASSRGSYNSPLHF. The chain employs TRBV5-6 and TRBJ1-6; D call uncertain. Looked up from germline, CDR1 is SGHDT and CDR2 is YYEEEE. With 4 bases removed from V and 0 bases from J, the gap between germline ends came to 5 bases. The CDR3 totals 14 residues.

The chain links TRBV28 to TRBJ1-6; D is perhaps TRBD1 (5 bases). Germline CDR1 MDHEN, CDR2 SYDVKM. The CDR3 has 13 amino acids. V was shortened by 6 bases and J by 5 bases, with 8 bases between the two germline ends. CDR3 nucleotide sequence: TGTGCCAGCAGGACGGACAATAATTCACCCCTCCACTTT. It is translated as CASRTDNNSPLHF.

The chain combines TRBV5-4 with TRBJ2-3, with TRBD1 as a possible D gene (6 bases). V lost 4 bases to trimming and J lost 1 base, with 10 bases between them. There are 14 residues in the CDR3. The V gene's germline CDR1 is SGHNT and CDR2 YYREEE (reference sequence). CDR3 amino acids: CASSVKGGTDTQYF. The CDR3 DNA reads TGTGCCAGCAGCGTAAAGGGGGGCACAGATACGCAGTATTTT.

This chain connects TRBV28 to TRBJ1-2, with 9 bases matching TRBD1. In germline, CDR1 is MDHEN, CDR2 SYDVKM. The CDR3 has 14 residues. The V segment lost 2 bases and the J segment 5 bases; nucleotides outside the gene matches: 3. In DNA, the CDR3 is TGTGCCAGCAGTTTAGGACAGGGGCCATATGGCTACACCTTC. Amino acids: CASSLGQGPYGYTF.

The chain carries TRBV6-6 and TRBJ1-5; TRBD1 matches at 7 bases. CDR3 length: 15 residues. Germline assignment: CDR1 MNHNY and CDR2 SVGAGI (reference sequence). V lost 5 bases and J lost 9; bases outside the gene matches: 13. As DNA, the CDR3 is TGTGCCAGCAGTACCGGACAGGTCGCCTATATGCCCCAGCATTTT. Its translation is CASSTGQVAYMPQHF.

The rearrangement joins TRBV19 to TRBJ2-1, with no clear D. Trimming left V 3 bases short and J 9 bases short, with 21 bases between. Per germline, CDR1 LNHDA and CDR2 SQIVND (reference sequence). The CDR3 sequence is 16 residues long. This chain's CDR3 is CASSIDASIGRSEQFF. CDR3 sequence (DNA): TGTGCCAGTAGTATTGATGCCAGCATCGGTCGGAGTGAGCAGTTCTTC.

CDR3 protein: CASRQASSHEQFF. CDR3 nucleotide sequence: TGTGCCAGCCGTCAGGCTAGCTCCCATGAGCAGTTCTTC. This chain uses TRBV3-1 (or the pseudogene TRBV3-2) with TRBJ2-1, with D tentatively TRBD2 (5 bases). The V end was cut by 8 bases, the J end by 8 bases, with 16 bases between. CDR3 length equals 13 residues. CDR1 and CDR2 (germline): LGHDT, YNNKEL (reference sequence).

This chain uses TRBV5-1 with TRBJ2-2; 9 nucleotides agree with TRBD1. From germline, CDR1 is SGHRS and CDR2 YFSETQ. The CDR3 covers 14 residues. V was clipped by 9 bases and J by 6 bases; unmatched bases: 9. The DNA for the CDR3 is TGCGCCACTACAAGACAGGGGGACGCCGGGGAGCTGTTTTTT. Residues: CATTRQGDAGELFF.

In regard to this clone: Germline is not matched at one junction end, which may reflect a read error. The V and J genes are TRBV7-9 and TRBJ1-1, with D hard to call. This CDR3 has 12 residues. CDR1 and CDR2 from the germline V gene are SEHNR and FQNEAQ (reference sequence). CDR3: CASSLAVLGRDF. In DNA form, the CDR3 reads TGTGCCAGCAGCTTAGCGGTTCTCGGACGGGACTTT.

J is TRBJ2-1 and V is TRBV7-3, with 9 positions matching TRBD2. CDR1 is SGHTA and CDR2 is FQGTGA in the germline V gene. The CDR3 runs to 15 residues. V shed 5 bases, J shed 5 bases, and the junction held 7 bases outside the gene matches. CDR3 amino acids: CASSRLAGFNNEQFF. The CDR3 coding sequence is TGTGCCAGCAGCCGTCTAGCGGGGTTCAACAATGAGCAGTTCTTC.

The gene calls are TRBV30 and TRBJ1-5; D remains ambiguous. The CDR3 loop spans 14 amino acids. Looked up from germline, CDR1 is GTSNPN and CDR2 is SVGIG (reference sequence). Trimming took 1 base from V and 4 from J, leaving 11 bases between them. The CDR3 loop reads CAWSGQEINQPQHF. DNA of the CDR3: TGTGCCTGGAGTGGCCAGGAAATTAATCAGCCCCAGCATTTT.

The rearrangement links TRBV27 to TRBJ2-3; tentative D call: TRBD1 (6 bases). In germline, CDR1 is MNHEY, CDR2 SMNVEV (reference sequence). This CDR3 spans 16 amino acids. V lost 2 bases and J 8 bases, leaving 20 bases between the germline ends. The CDR3 here is CASSLGAGGGSRTQYF. In DNA, the CDR3 is TGTGCCAGCAGTTTAGGAGCTGGGGGCGGTAGTCGTACGCAGTATTTT.